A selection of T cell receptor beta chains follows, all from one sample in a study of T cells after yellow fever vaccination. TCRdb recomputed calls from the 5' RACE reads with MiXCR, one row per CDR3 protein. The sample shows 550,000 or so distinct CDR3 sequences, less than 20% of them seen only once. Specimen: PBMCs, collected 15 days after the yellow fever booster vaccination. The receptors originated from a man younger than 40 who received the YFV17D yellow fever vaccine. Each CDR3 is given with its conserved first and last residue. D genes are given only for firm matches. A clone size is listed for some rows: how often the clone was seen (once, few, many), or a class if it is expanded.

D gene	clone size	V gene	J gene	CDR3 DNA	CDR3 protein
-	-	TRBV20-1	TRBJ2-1	TGCAGTGCTAGCGCCTTTACTGGTGAGCAGTTCTTC	CSASAFTGEQFF
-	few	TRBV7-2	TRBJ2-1	TGTGCCAGCAGCTTACGGGTCGGCAATGAGCAGTTCTTC	CASSLRVGNEQFF
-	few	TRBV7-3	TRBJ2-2	TGTGCCAGCAGGGACGGGTTCCGCACCGGGGAGCTGTTTTTT	CASRDGFRTGELFF
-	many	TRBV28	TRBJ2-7	TGTGCCAGCAGACTAGGGGGGGAGGGCCGCTACGAGCAGTACTTC	CASRLGGEGRYEQYF
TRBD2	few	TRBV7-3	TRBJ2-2	TGTGCCAGCAGCTTAGACGGGAGGGACACCGGGGAGCTGTTTTTT	CASSLDGRDTGELFF
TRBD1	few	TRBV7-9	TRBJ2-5	TGTGCCAGCAGCTTTCGTGGGACAGCTCAAGAGACCCAGTACTTC	CASSFRGTAQETQYF
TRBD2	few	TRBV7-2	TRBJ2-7	TGTGCCAGCAGCCCGCGCTTTAGCGGGAGGGACGAGCAGTACTTC	CASSPRFSGRDEQYF
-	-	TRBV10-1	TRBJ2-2	TGCGCCAGCAGCGGGGATGGGCCGGGCGAGCTGTTTTTT	CASSGDGPGELFF
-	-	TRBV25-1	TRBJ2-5	TGTGCCAGCAGTGAGCCTAGTGGGGCGGGCGAGACCCAGTACTTC	CASSEPSGAGETQYF
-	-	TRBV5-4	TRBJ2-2	TGTGCCAGCAGCTGGTCCTCTCCGGGCACCGGGGAGCTGTTTTTT	CASSWSSPGTGELFF
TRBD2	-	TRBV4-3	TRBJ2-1	TGCGCCAGCAGCCAAGCCCTAGCGGGAGGAGGGGGTGAGCAGTTCTTC	CASSQALAGGGGEQFF
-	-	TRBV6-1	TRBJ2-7	TGTGCCAGCAGAAGCGACCCCACGGCATACGAGCAGTACTTC	CASRSDPTAYEQYF
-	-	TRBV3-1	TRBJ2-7	TGTGCCAGCAAAGGCGCAACCCGACCCTACGAGCAGTACTTC	CASKGATRPYEQYF
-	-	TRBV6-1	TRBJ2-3	TGTGCCAGCAGTCCAGCCCCCCGGGGGACACGCACAGATACGCAGTATTTT	CASSPAPRGTRTDTQYF
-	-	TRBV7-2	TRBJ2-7	TGTGCCAGCGGCAAAAACAGAAACGAGCAGTACTTC	CASGKNRNEQYF
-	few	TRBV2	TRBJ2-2	TGTGCCAGCAGTGAGGGACAGAACACCGGGGAGCTGTTTTTT	CASSEGQNTGELFF
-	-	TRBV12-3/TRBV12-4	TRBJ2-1	TGTGCCAGCACTCGGAGGAGCTCCTACAATGAGCAGTTCTTC	CASTRRSSYNEQFF
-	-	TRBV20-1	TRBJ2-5	TGCAGTGCTTCGATTGGGGAGACCCAGTACTTC	CSASIGETQYF
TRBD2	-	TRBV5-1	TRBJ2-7	TGCGCCAGCAGCCCGGGGGGACTAGCTTACGCCTACGAGCAGTACTTC	CASSPGGLAYAYEQYF
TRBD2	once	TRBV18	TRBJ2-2	TGTGCCAGCCCTGTTAGCGGGTCGAACACCGGGGAGCTGTTTTTT	CASPVSGSNTGELFF
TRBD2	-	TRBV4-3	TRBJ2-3	TGCGCCAGCAGCGGTCTAGCGGGAGGAAGCACAGATACGCAGTATTTT	CASSGLAGGSTDTQYF
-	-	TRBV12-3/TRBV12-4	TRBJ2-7	TGTGCCAGCAGGGAAGGTGCTTACGAGCAGTACTTC	CASREGAYEQYF
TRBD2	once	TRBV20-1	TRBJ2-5	TGCAGTGTATACGGGACTATCCAAGAGACCCAGTACTTC	CSVYGTIQETQYF
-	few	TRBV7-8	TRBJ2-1	TGTGCCAGCACAGCAGCGGGTGAAACCTACAATGAGCAGTTCTTC	CASTAAGETYNEQFF
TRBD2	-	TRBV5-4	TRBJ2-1	TGTGCCAGCAGCTGGGGTAGCGGGAGGGAGGGCAATGAGCAGTTCTTC	CASSWGSGREGNEQFF
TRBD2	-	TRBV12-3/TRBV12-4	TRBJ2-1	TGTGCCAGCAGCCGACTCCTAGCGGGAGGGCCCTATGAGCAGTTCTTC	CASSRLLAGGPYEQFF
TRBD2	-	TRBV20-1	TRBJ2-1	TGCAGTGCTAAGCGATCGGCTAGCGGGTCGGGTGAGCAGTTCTTC	CSAKRSASGSGEQFF
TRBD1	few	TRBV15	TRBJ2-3	TGTGCCACCAGCAGAGATGGTAGGGGGCCAGATACGCAGTATTTT	CATSRDGRGPDTQYF